This entry lists 10 T cell receptor beta chains sequenced from one sample in a study of blood T cell repertoires in COVID-19. TCRdb's copy holds only in-frame clones and misses some; the assay was immunoSEQ multiplex PCR. The table records about 250,000 clones, about nine tenths of them present only once. Sequenced input: peripheral blood. The receptors shown here come from a woman in her 30s with active or convalescent COVID-19.

The chain recombines TRBV18 with TRBJ2-1; 9 bases map to TRBD1. CDR1 KGHSH and CDR2 LQKENI come from the germline V gene. This CDR3 is built from 17 residues. V dropped 3 bases and J dropped 1; count of bases not matched to a gene: 7. The CDR3 is CASSPLGTGLSYNEQFF. The DNA for the CDR3 is TGTGCCAGCTCACCCCTTGGGACAGGGTTGTCCTACAATGAGCAGTTCTTC.

This clone was detected only a few times. The chain employs TRBV5-4 and TRBJ2-3; D is unclear. This CDR3 has 15 amino acids. CDR1 SGHNT and CDR2 YYREEE come from the germline V gene (reference sequence). The V end lost 2 bases, the J end lost 1 base, and 11 bases lay between the germline ends. The DNA of the CDR3 is TGTGCCAGCAGCTTAGCAAGAGGCCGCACAGATACGCAGTATTTT. Protein product: CASSLARGRTDTQYF. Full variable domain (remainder filled in from reference TRBV5-4 and TRBJ2-3): ETGVTQSPTHLIKTRGQQVTLRCSSQSGHNTVSWYQQALGQGPQFIFQYYREEENGRGNFPPRFSGLQFPNYSSELNVNALELDDSALYLCASSLARGRTDTQYFGPGTRLTVL.

The V call is TRBV30, the J call TRBJ2-7; perhaps TRBD2 as D (5 bases). V lost 4 bases, J lost 12 bases, and 19 bases lay in between. Germline assignment: CDR1 GTSNPN and CDR2 SVGIG (reference sequence). The CDR3 is 12 residues long. CDR3 sequence (DNA): TGTGCCTGGACTAGAGGGATTACCAAGTGGTACTTC. As protein: CAWTRGITKWYF.

V and J are TRBV7-9 and TRBJ1-1, with D hard to call. CDR3 length equals 15 residues. V was cut by 6 bases and J by 1 base, with 15 bases left in between. Germline CDR1 and CDR2: SEHNR and FQNEAQ (reference sequence). The CDR3 is CASSNPGTANTEAFF. CDR3 DNA sequence: TGTGCCAGCAGTAATCCCGGTACAGCGAACACTGAAGCTTTCTTT. Drawing the rest from reference TRBV7-9 and TRBJ1-1, the complete variable domain is DTGVSQNPRHKITKRGQNVTFRCDPISEHNRLYWYRQTLGQGPEFLTYFQNEAQLEKSRLLSDRFSAERPKGSFSTLEIQRTEQGDSAMYLCASSNPGTANTEAFFGQGTRLTVV.

The chain uses TRBV4-1 and TRBJ2-3, with D maybe TRBD2 (5 bases). CDR3 length: 14 residues. V shed 1 base and J shed 3 bases, with 8 bases lying between them. Germline-derived CDR1 and CDR2 are MGHRA and YSYEKL. This CDR3 reads CASSQATTTDTQYF. The CDR3 DNA reads TGCGCCAGCAGCCAAGCGACTACTACAGATACGCAGTATTTT.

Worth noting for this clone: Other DNA sequences from this sample encode an identical CDR3 as well. V usage is TRBV5-1 and J usage is TRBJ2-1; a weak D match, TRBD2 (7 bases). Germline V gene lookup returns CDR1 SGHRS and CDR2 YFSETQ. Trimming took off 0 bases at V and 0 bases at J, with 19 bases between the two ends. The CDR3 consists of 19 residues. CDR3 sequence (DNA): TGCGCCAGCAGCTTGGGCGGTGGGGGGGCTAGGAGCTCCTACAATGAGCAGTTCTTC. Amino acid sequence: CASSLGGGGARSSYNEQFF.

This chain uses TRBV6-5 with TRBJ2-5; the match to TRBD2 covers 8 bases. Germline CDR1 MNHEY, CDR2 SVGAGI. The CDR3 runs to 14 residues. Germline trimming cut 5 bases from V and 4 bases from J; bases unmatched to any gene: 6. The CDR3 DNA sequence: TGTGCCAGCAGTCCGGGGGGGCTTTTAGAGACCCAGTACTTC. It is translated as CASSPGGLLETQYF.

The chain has TRBV29-1 and TRBJ1-1; a possible D gene is TRBD1 (5 bases). This CDR3 comprises 13 residues. V lost 6 bases and J lost 0, with 11 bases in between. In germline, CDR1 is SQVTM, CDR2 ANQGSEA. CDR3 sequence: CSVTGGVNTEAFF. CDR3 DNA: TGCAGCGTAACGGGAGGGGTGAACACTGAAGCTTTCTTT.

The chain joins TRBV7-2 to TRBJ2-7, with D possibly matching TRBD2 (5 bases). CDR1 is SGHTA and CDR2 is FQGNSA in the germline V gene. This CDR3 is built from 13 residues. The V end lost 3 bases, the J end lost 2 bases, and 8 bases lay between the germline ends. DNA for the CDR3: TGTGCCAGCAGCTTCGGGGTTCCCTACGAGCAGTACTTC. It specifies CASSFGVPYEQYF.

As concerns this clone: The conserved phenylalanine or tryptophan normally closing the CDR3 is absent here, so this likely arose from a read error. J is TRBJ1-1 and V is TRBV30; D is unresolved. Trimming took off 3 bases at V and 1 base at J, with 9 bases between the two ends. CDR3 length: 13 amino acids. CDR1 and CDR2 (germline): GTSNPN, SVGIG (reference sequence). The CDR3 bases are TGTGCCTGGAGCGAACAGCCGAACACTGAAGCTTTCTCT. Its translation is CAWSEQPNTEAFS.